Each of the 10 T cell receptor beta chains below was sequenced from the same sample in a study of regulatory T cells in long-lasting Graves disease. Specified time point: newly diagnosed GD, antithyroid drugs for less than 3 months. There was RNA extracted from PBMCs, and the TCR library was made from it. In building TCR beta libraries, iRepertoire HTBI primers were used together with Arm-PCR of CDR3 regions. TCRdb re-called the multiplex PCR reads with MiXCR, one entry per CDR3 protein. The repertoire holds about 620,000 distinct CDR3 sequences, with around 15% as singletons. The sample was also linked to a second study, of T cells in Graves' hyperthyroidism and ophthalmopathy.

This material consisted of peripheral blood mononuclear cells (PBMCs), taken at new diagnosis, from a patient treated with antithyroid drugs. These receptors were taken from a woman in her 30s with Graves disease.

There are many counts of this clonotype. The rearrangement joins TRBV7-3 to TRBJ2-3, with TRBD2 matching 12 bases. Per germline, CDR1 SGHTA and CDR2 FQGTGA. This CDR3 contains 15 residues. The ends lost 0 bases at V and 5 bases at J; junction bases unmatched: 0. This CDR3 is CASSLTGLAGDTQYF. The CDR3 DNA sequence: TGTGCCAGCAGCTTAACGGGACTAGCGGGAGATACGCAGTATTTT. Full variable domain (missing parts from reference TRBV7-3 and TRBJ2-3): GAGVSQTPSNKVTEKGKYVELRCDPISGHTALYWYRQSLGQGPEFLIYFQGTGAADDSGLPNDRFFAVRPEGSVSTLKIQRTERGDSAVYLCASSLTGLAGDTQYFGPGTRLTVL.

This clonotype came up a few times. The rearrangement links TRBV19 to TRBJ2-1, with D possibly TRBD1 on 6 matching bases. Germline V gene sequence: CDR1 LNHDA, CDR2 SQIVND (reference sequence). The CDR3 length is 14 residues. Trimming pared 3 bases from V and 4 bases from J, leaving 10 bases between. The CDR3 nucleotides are TGTGCCAGTAGTATCTACGGACAGTACAATGAGCAGTTCTTC. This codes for CASSIYGQYNEQFF.

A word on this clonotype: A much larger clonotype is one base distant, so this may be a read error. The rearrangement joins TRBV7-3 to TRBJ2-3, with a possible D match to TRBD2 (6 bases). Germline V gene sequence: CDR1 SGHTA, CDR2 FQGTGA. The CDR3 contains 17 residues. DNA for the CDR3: TGTGCCAGCAGCTTAACCGGGACTCTCTTAGGCACAGATACGCGGTATTTT. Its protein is CASSLTGTLLGTDTRYF.

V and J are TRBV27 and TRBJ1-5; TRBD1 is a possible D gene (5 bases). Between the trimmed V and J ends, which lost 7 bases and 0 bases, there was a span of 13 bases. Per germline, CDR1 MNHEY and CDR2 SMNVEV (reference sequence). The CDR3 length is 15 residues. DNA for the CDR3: TGTGCCAGCAAATCCGGGGGATATAGCAATCAGCCCCAGCATTTT. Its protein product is CASKSGGYSNQPQHF.

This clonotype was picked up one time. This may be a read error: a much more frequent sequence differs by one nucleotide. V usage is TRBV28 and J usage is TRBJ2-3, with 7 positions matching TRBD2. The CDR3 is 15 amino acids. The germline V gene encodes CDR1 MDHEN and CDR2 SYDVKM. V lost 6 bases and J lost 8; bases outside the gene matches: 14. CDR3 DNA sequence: TGTGCCAGCAGACCCGGTGGCGGGAGCCCAGGTACGCAGTATTTT. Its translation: CASRPGGGSPGTQYF. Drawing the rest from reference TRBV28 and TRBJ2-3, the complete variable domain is DVKVTQSSRYLVKRTGEKVFLECVQDMDHENMFWYRQDPGLGLRLIYFSYDVKMKEKGDIPEGYSVSREKKERFSLILESASTNQTSMYLCASRPGGGSPGTQYFGPGTRLTVL.

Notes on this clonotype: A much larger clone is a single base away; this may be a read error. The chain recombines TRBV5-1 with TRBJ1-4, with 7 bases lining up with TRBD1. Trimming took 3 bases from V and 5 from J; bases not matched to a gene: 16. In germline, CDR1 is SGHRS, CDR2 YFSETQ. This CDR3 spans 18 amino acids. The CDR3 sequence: CASSSGDLRQGLNEKLFF. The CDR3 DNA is TGCGCCAGCAGCTCGGGGGATCTACGACAGGGATTGAATGAAAAACTGTTTTTT.

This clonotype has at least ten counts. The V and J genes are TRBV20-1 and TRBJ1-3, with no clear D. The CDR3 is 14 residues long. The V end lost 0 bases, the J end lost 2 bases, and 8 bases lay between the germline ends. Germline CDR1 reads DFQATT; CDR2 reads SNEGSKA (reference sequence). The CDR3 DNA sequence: TGCAGTGCTAGAGATAAGGCAACTGGAAACACCATATATTTT. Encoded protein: CSARDKATGNTIYF.

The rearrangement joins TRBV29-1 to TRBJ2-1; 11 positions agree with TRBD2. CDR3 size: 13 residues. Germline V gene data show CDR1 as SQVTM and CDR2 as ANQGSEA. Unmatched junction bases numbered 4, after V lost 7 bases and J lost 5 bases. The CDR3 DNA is TGCAGCGAATCGGGACTAGCGGACAATGAGCAGTTCTTC. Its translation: CSESGLADNEQFF.

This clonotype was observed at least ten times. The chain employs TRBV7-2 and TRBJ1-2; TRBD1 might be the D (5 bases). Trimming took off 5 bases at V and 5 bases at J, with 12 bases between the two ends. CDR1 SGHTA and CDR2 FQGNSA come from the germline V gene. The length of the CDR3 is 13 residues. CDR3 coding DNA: TGTGCCAGCAGCGGGGACCTAGTTTATGGCTACACCTTC. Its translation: CASSGDLVYGYTF.

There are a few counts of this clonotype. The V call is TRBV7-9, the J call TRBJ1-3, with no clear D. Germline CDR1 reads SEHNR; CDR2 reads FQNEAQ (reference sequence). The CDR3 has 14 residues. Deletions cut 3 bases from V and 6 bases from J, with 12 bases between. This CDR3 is CASSLAGLENTIYF. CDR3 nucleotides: TGTGCCAGCAGCTTGGCGGGATTAGAAAACACCATATATTTT.